Below, 5 T cell receptor beta chains from the same sample are listed, as sequenced in a study of Ad26.COV2.S vaccination and SARS-CoV-2 variants. Clones were read by immunoSEQ multiplex PCR, and TCRdb kept only the in-frame ones, dropping some. The table shows hundreds of thousands of clones, with over 75% occurring only once. Treatment: some 19 received Ad26.COV2.S at low or high dose, single or two shots; roughly 5 received placebo; per-sample allocation not given. The investigators took samples on day 63 after the first vaccine or placebo injection. The input for sequencing was peripheral blood, taken in a trial of Ad26.COV2.S vaccine versus placebo. These TCRs come from a person aged 18-60 years who received the Ad26.COV2.S COVID-19 vaccine or a placebo.

This chain links TRBV6-5 with TRBJ1-1; the match to TRBD1 covers 7 bases. This CDR3 has 15 residues. Losses at the gene ends were 2 bases for V and 0 bases for J; bases not matched to a gene: 3. The V gene's germline CDR1 is MNHEY and CDR2 SVGAGI. The CDR3 sequence: CASSYPGQLNTEAFF. The CDR3 nucleotides read TGTGCCAGCAGTTACCCGGGACAGTTGAACACTGAAGCTTTCTTT.

The rearrangement links TRBV15 to TRBJ1-1; unclear D gene. This CDR3 has 13 residues. V lost 0 bases, J lost 8 bases, and 10 bases lay in between. Germline values: CDR1 LNHNV, CDR2 YYDKDF (reference sequence). The CDR3 sequence is CATSREWRSEAFF. CDR3 sequence (DNA): TGTGCCACCAGCAGAGAATGGCGGAGCGAAGCTTTCTTT.

The rearrangement joins TRBV6-1 to TRBJ1-2; D gene ambiguous. V lost 3 bases to trimming and J lost 6 bases, with 8 bases between them. The CDR3 sequence is 12 residues long. CDR1 is MNHNS, CDR2 SASEGT, per germline. The CDR3 protein is CASSDRPDGYTF. CDR3 DNA: TGTGCCAGCAGTGACAGGCCGGATGGCTACACCTTC.

The V and J genes are TRBV27 and TRBJ2-7, with 9 bases fitting TRBD1. The trim removed 6 bases at V and 3 bases at J, leaving 6 bases unmatched. The germline V gene has CDR1 MNHEY and CDR2 SMNVEV (reference sequence). This CDR3 has 14 residues. CDR3 DNA: TGTGCCAGCAGCCTTCGACAGGGGGGCTACGAGCAGTACTTC. This encodes CASSLRQGGYEQYF.

This clone appeared a few times. The chain employs TRBV4-3 and TRBJ2-7; D is unclear. Germline V gene sequence: CDR1 LGHNA, CDR2 YSLEER. The CDR3 extends over 15 amino acids. V lost 1 base and J lost 1, with 11 bases in between. The CDR3 here is CASSQGSIGSYEQYF. In DNA, the CDR3 is TGCGCCAGCAGCCAAGGGTCAATTGGGTCCTACGAGCAGTACTTC.